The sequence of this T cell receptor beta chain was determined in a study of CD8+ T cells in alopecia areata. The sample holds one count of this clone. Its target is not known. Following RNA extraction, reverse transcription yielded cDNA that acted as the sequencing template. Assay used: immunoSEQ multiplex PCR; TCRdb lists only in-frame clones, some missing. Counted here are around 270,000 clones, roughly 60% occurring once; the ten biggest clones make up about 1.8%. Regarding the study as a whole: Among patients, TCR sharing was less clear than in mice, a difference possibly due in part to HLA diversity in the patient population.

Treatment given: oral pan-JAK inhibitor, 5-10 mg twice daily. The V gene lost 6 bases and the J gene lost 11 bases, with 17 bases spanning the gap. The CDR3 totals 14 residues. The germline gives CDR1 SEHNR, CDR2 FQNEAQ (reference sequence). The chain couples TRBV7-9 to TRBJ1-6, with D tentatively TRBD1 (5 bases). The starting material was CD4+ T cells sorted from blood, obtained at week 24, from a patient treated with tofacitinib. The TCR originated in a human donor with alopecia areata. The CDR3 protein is CASSLAGTHTPLHF. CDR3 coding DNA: TGTGCCAGCAGTCTCGCCGGGACCCATACACCCCTCCACTTT.